This T cell receptor (beta chain) was profiled in a study of T cell clones after liver transplantation. Study details: Samples came from ITN030ST, which attempted immunosuppression withdrawal within 2 years of liver transplantation.

Per the germline V gene, CDR1 is SGHVS and CDR2 is FQNEAQ. The ends were cut back, 5 bases at V and 3 bases at J, with 8 bases in the middle. This CDR3 region has 12 residues. TCRdb's copy holds only in-frame clones and misses some; the assay was immunoSEQ multiplex PCR. Among about 58,000 clones, about 71% were seen once, and the ten largest hold about 3%. The genes are TRBV7-8 and TRBJ2-7; perhaps TRBD2 as D (5 bases). The source was CD4+ T cells from blood, collected at the approximately 16-month timepoint. The origin of this receptor is a human patient who received a liver transplant. Some T cells may be the graft donor's. The chain's CDR3 is CASSPGDYEQYF. CDR3 sequence (DNA): TGTGCCAGCAGCCCCGGGGACTACGAGCAGTACTTC.